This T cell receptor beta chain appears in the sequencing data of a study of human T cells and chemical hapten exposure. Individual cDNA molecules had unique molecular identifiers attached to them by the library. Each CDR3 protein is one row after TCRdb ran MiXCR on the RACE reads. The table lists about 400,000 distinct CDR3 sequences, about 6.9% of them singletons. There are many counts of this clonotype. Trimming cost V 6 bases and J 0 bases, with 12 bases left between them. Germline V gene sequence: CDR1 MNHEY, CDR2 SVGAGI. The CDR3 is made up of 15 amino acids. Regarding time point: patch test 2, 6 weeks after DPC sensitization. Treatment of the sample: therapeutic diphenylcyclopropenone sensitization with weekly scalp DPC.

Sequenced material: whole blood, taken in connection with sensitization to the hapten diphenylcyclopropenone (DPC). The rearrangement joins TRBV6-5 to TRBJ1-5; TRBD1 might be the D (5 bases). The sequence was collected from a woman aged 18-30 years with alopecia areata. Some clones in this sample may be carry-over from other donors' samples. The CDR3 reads CASRPLTASNQPQHF. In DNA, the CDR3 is TGTGCCAGCAGGCCCCTGACAGCTAGCAATCAGCCCCAGCATTTT.